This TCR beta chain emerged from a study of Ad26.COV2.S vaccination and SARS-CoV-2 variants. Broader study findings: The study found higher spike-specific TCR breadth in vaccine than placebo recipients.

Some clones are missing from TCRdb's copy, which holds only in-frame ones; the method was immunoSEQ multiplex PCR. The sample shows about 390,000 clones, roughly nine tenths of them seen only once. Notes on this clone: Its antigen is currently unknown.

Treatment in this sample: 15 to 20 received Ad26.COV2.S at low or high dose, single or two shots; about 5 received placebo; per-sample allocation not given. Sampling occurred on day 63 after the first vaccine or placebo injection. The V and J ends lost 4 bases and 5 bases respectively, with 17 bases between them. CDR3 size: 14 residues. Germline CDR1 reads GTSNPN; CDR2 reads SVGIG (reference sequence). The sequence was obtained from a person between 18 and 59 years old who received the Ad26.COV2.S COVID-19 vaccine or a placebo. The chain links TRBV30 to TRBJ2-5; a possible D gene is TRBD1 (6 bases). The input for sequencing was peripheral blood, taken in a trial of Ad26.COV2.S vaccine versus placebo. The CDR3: CAWITGTGKETQYF. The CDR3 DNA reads TGTGCCTGGATCACAGGGACGGGGAAGGAGACCCAGTACTTC.